In this sample, the clone carrying this T cell receptor beta chain turned up many times. No antigen is known for it. CDR3 length: 15 amino acids. V lost 7 bases and J lost 3; bases outside the gene matches: 13. Per the germline V gene, CDR1 is SGHRS and CDR2 is YFSETQ. Points from the study as a whole: Tumor Treg TCRs overlapped most with tumor naive CD4+ cells. Tumor memory CD4+ T cell TCR gene usage was found to cluster with blood and lymph node memory CD4+ cells and with lymph node naive CD4+ cells.

TCRdb fed the 5' RACE reads into MiXCR, producing one record per CDR3 protein. The table lists roughly 38,000 distinct CDR3 sequences, 18% of them singletons. Sequencing input: naive CD4+ T cells sorted from a lymph node. Subset in this sample: naive CD4+ T cells, CD4+CD45RA+CD25-. The receptor was derived from a female donor with breast cancer. The chain uses TRBV5-1 and TRBJ2-7, with 7 bases aligning to TRBD2. The CDR3 protein is CASGHGRTGGYEQYF. CDR3 coding DNA: TGCGCCAGCGGACATGGACGGACGGGGGGCTACGAGCAGTACTTC. The entire variable domain, with the rest obtained from reference TRBV5-1 and TRBJ2-7, is as follows: KAGVTQTPRYLIKTRGQQVTLSCSPISGHRSVSWYQQTPGQGLQFLFEYFSETQRNKGNFPGRFSGRQFSNSRSEMNVSTLELGDSALYLCASGHGRTGGYEQYFGPGTRLTVT.